These 5 T cell receptor beta chains were all obtained from the same sample, sequenced in a study of T cells after yellow fever vaccination. Each CDR3 protein gets one entry after TCRdb re-called the 5' RACE reads with MiXCR. The table records 500,000 to 650,000 distinct CDR3 sequences, more than 9% of them present only once. This sample comprised PBMCs, obtained on the day of the yellow fever booster vaccination. The receptors stem from a man aged 25-45 years who received the YFV17D yellow fever vaccine.

This sequence joins TRBV5-6 and TRBJ2-1; D is perhaps TRBD1 or TRBD2 (6 bases each). The V gene's germline CDR1 is SGHDT and CDR2 YYEEEE. This CDR3 spans 16 amino acids. The ends were cut back, 6 bases at V and 6 bases at J, with 22 bases in the middle. The DNA of the CDR3 is TGTGCCAGCATCACCTCGGGGGCCTGGGAAGGCAATGAGCAGTTCTTC. This gives the protein CASITSGAWEGNEQFF.

This clonotype was observed many times. The chain carries TRBV5-1 and TRBJ2-1; a weak D match, TRBD2 (7 bases). The germline V gene encodes CDR1 SGHRS and CDR2 YFSETQ. This CDR3 has 15 amino acids. Trimming cost V 4 bases and J 7 bases, with 18 bases left between them. The CDR3 reads CASSRGASLQNEQFF. Here the CDR3 DNA reads TGCGCCAGCAGCCGGGGGGCTTCCTTACAGAATGAGCAGTTCTTC.

The table lists this clonotype with a few counts. The V call is TRBV4-2, the J call TRBJ2-1; 7 bases agree with TRBD2. The CDR3 has 15 amino acids. Trimming at V came to 6 bases and at J to 9 bases, leaving 14 bases not matched to a gene. Germline assignment: CDR1 LGHNA and CDR2 YNFKEQ. CDR3: CASSKEGSGMSEQFF. Written as DNA, the CDR3 is TGTGCCAGCAGTAAAGAAGGAAGCGGGATGAGTGAGCAGTTCTTC.

The chain has TRBV7-9 and TRBJ1-1; D is possibly TRBD1 (5 bases). The germline V gene has CDR1 SEHNR and CDR2 FQNEAQ (reference sequence). The V end lost 4 bases, the J end lost 0 bases, and 15 bases lay between the germline ends. This CDR3 contains 16 residues. The CDR3 bases are TGTGCCAGCAGCTGGGGACGGTCCAACCTGAACACTGAAGCTTTCTTT. This encodes CASSWGRSNLNTEAFF. Full variable domain (outside the CDR3, taken from reference TRBV7-9 and TRBJ1-1): DTGVSQNPRHKITKRGQNVTFRCDPISEHNRLYWYRQTLGQGPEFLTYFQNEAQLEKSRLLSDRFSAERPKGSFSTLEIQRTEQGDSAMYLCASSWGRSNLNTEAFFGQGTRLTVV.

This clonotype has only one observation. This chain connects TRBV19 to TRBJ1-1; the D gene is possibly TRBD1 (5 bases). In germline, CDR1 is LNHDA, CDR2 SQIVND (reference sequence). The CDR3 extends over 14 amino acids. V was cut by 0 bases and J by 3 bases, with 8 bases left in between. CDR3 in amino acids: CASSIDGTYTEAFF. The CDR3 DNA follows: TGTGCCAGTAGTATAGACGGGACGTACACTGAAGCTTTCTTT. The entire variable domain, with the rest obtained from reference TRBV19 and TRBJ1-1, is as follows: DGGITQSPKYLFRKEGQNVTLSCEQNLNHDAMYWYRQDPGQGLRLIYYSQIVNDFQKGDIAEGYSVSREKKESFPLTVTSAQKNPTAFYLCASSIDGTYTEAFFGQGTRLTVV.